This TCR beta chain was captured in a study of glioma-infiltrating T cells. Amplification of TCR alpha and beta CDR3 regions from RNA used iRepertoire nested multiplex PCR. Tissue mRNA or PBMC total RNA, roughly 85-450 ng, went into one-step reverse transcription and amplification. TCRdb re-derived calls from the multiplex PCR reads in MiXCR, one entry per CDR3 protein. The sample records approximately 110,000 distinct CDR3 sequences, approximately 23% being singletons. Study-level points and caveats: Gliomas, especially low-grade, showed above-expected tissue-blood divergence; non-neoplastic patients showed below.

Trimming removed 4 bases from V and 8 bases from J, with 14 bases in between. The germline V gene has CDR1 GTSNPN and CDR2 SVGIG (reference sequence). The CDR3 is made up of 12 amino acids. This clonotype appeared a single time. Antigen specificity is unknown. J is TRBJ1-2 and V is TRBV30; tentative D call: TRBD1 (5 bases). The sequence derives from a human donor with low-grade glioma or glioblastoma, undergoing nonglioma brain surgery, or in good health (not recorded which). Sequenced material: glioma tissue, nonneoplastic brain tissue, or PBMCs (not recorded which). The CDR3 DNA reads TGTGCCTGGACCTCGGGGGGGTGGGGCTACACCTTC. It specifies CAWTSGGWGYTF. Filled out from reference TRBV30 and TRBJ1-2, the complete variable domain reads SQTIHQWPATLVQPVGSPLSLECTVEGTSNPNLYWYRQAAGRGLQLLFYSVGIGQISSEVPQNLSASRPQDRQFILSSKKLLLSDSGFYLCAWTSGGWGYTFGSGTRLTVV.